The clone carrying this T cell receptor (beta chain) showed up just a few times. Its specificity is not known. The germline gene is not matched at one end of the junction; a read error may be the cause. The germline CDR1 and CDR2 sequences are SGHRS and YFSETQ. CDR3 length: 19 amino acids. These data come from a study of T-cell memory formation after mild COVID-19. Notes on the study in general: Clones that contracted clustered mainly in CM and EM if CD4+ and in EMRA if CD8+.

Constant-segment primers served in 5'RACE that generated TCR alpha and TCR beta cDNA libraries bearing sample barcodes and UMIs. TCRdb re-analysed the 5' RACE reads in MiXCR, keeping a single row per CDR3 protein. This table holds hundreds of thousands of distinct CDR3 sequences, 20% to 25% found once. This receptor was identified in a man younger than 35 who had mild COVID-19 (a few samples of this study predate the infection). Cell type and time point are not known. V is TRBV5-1 and J is TRBJ2-2; 7 bases line up with TRBD2. Sequencing input: PBMCs or a T cell subset sorted from them (not recorded which). CDR3 amino acids: CASSLVGPRSGENIGELFF. For the CDR3, the DNA is TGCGCCAGCAGCTTGGTGGGTCCACGGAGCGGGGAAAACATCGGGGAGCTGTTTTTT.